Only a few counts were recorded for the clone carrying this TCR beta chain. Its specificity is not known. This sample is drawn from a study of response to subunit inactivated influenza vaccine. Study observations and caveats: It was suggested by the authors that few new T cells are recruited by each seasonal influenza vaccination.

MiXCR was run by TCRdb on the RT-PCR reads, yielding one entry per CDR3 protein. The table shows around 760,000 distinct CDR3 sequences, with around 14% occurring only once. V was clipped by 1 base and J by 5 bases, with 15 bases between them. The CDR3 runs 16 residues. From germline, CDR1 is SGHTA and CDR2 FQGNSA. This receptor was obtained from a middle-aged man who received an inactivated influenza vaccine. The sample consisted of PBMCs from blood, taken 14 to 15 days before vaccination. The chain uses TRBV7-2 and TRBJ2-1; possible D gene TRBD1, 6 bases. The CDR3 reads CASSLVGGAGDNEQFF. The CDR3 nucleotides read TGTGCCAGCAGCTTAGTTGGTGGAGCAGGGGACAATGAGCAGTTCTTC.